Listed here are 5 T cell receptor beta chains from one sample, sequenced in a study of cytomegalovirus exposure and HLA in healthy donors. The PCR was carried out with 60 Vbeta primers and 13 Jbeta primers. The table came from immunoSEQ multiplex PCR; TCRdb's copy has only in-frame clones and leaves some out. The sample contains under 130,000 clones, 60% to 85% of which appear only once. The sequencing sample was made of PBMCs. These receptors all stem from a male donor in good health and CMV-seronegative.

V gene TRBV5-1 combines with J gene TRBJ2-7; the match to TRBD1 covers 7 bases. CDR1 and CDR2 (germline): SGHRS, YFSETQ. The J segment lost 0 bases and the V segment lost 2 bases, leaving 8 bases of the junction unmatched. The CDR3 is 16 amino acids. CDR3 sequence: CASSFRPGQHSYEQYF. CDR3 sequence (DNA): TGCGCCAGCAGCTTCCGTCCGGGACAGCACTCCTACGAGCAGTACTTC.

The CDR3 nucleotides are TGTGCCAGCAGCTTAGTGACTAGCGGGAGATACGAGCAGTACTTC. Its translation is CASSLVTSGRYEQYF. This rearrangement joins TRBV7-9 to TRBJ2-7; 12 nucleotides agree with TRBD2. CDR1 and CDR2 (germline): SEHNR, FQNEAQ (reference sequence). Unmatched junction bases numbered 2, after V lost 1 base and J lost 4 bases. CDR3 length: 15 residues.

This clone was recorded only once. V usage is TRBV9 and J usage is TRBJ2-2, with 8 bases fitting TRBD1. Germline V gives CDR1 SGDLS, CDR2 YYNGEE. With 3 bases clipped from V and 1 base from J, the junction kept 2 bases outside the gene matches. CDR3 length equals 15 residues. The CDR3, as DNA: TGTGCCAGCAGCGAGGGGACAGGGAACACCGGGGAGCTGTTTTTT. Translating gives CASSEGTGNTGELFF.

The chain uses TRBV9 and TRBJ2-1; TRBD1 aligns across 7 bases. There are 15 residues in the CDR3. After removal of 4 bases from V and 5 bases from J, the junction contained 9 bases not matched to a gene. Germline-derived CDR1 and CDR2 are SGDLS and YYNGEE. The CDR3 DNA reads TGTGCCAGCAGCCCGACAGGGAACAACCACAATGAGCAGTTCTTC. Amino acid sequence: CASSPTGNNHNEQFF.

The V call is TRBV19, the J call TRBJ2-1; D may be TRBD2 (6 bases). The CDR3 runs to 14 residues. V was cut by 3 bases and J by 5 bases, with 11 bases left in between. Germline CDR1 is LNHDA and CDR2 is SQIVND (reference sequence). The CDR3 is CASSMSSVHNEQFF. In DNA form, the CDR3 reads TGTGCCAGTAGTATGTCTAGCGTACACAATGAGCAGTTCTTC. Using reference TRBV19 and TRBJ2-1 for the parts outside the CDR3, the full variable domain is DGGITQSPKYLFRKEGQNVTLSCEQNLNHDAMYWYRQDPGQGLRLIYYSQIVNDFQKGDIAEGYSVSREKKESFPLTVTSAQKNPTAFYLCASSMSSVHNEQFFGPGTRLTVL.